Below, 28 T cell receptor beta chains from the same sample are listed, as sequenced in a study of T cell responses to AZD1222 COVID-19 vaccine. TCRdb's table, derived via immunoSEQ multiplex PCR, lists solely in-frame clones and lacks some. The sample consists of more than 85,000 clones, roughly 87% of them appearing once. The source was peripheral blood, collected on day 0 of AZD1222 vaccination. All receptors come from an adult in good health.

The table lists this clone with a count of one. V usage is TRBV2 and J usage is TRBJ2-1; D ambiguous. Trimming shortened V by 0 bases and J by 10 bases, and 13 bases separated the two germline ends. CDR1 and CDR2 (germline): SNHLY, FYNNEI. This CDR3 has 14 amino acids. The CDR3 here is CASSEAYKDGEQFF. The DNA of the CDR3 is TGTGCCAGCAGTGAAGCTTACAAGGACGGGGAGCAGTTCTTC.

The chain has TRBV6-5 and TRBJ1-2, with unresolved D. CDR1 is MNHEY and CDR2 is SVGAGI in the germline V gene. V lost 2 bases and J lost 6, with 10 bases in between. This CDR3 spans 13 amino acids. CDR3 amino acids: CASSYTLADGYTF. CDR3 sequence (DNA): TGTGCCAGCAGTTACACCTTGGCAGATGGCTACACCTTC.

This chain links TRBV15 with TRBJ1-5, with 9 bases aligning to TRBD1. Trimming removed 7 bases from V and 5 bases from J; junction bases left unmatched: 12. The CDR3 has 16 residues. The germline V gene has CDR1 LNHNV and CDR2 YYDKDF (reference sequence). The CDR3 loop is CATTPSRDRVHQPQHF. The CDR3 nucleotides read TGTGCCACCACCCCTTCCCGGGACAGGGTTCATCAGCCCCAGCATTTT.

V usage is TRBV7-9 and J usage is TRBJ1-4; D is undetermined. CDR3 size: 14 residues. Germline V gene sequence: CDR1 SEHNR, CDR2 FQNEAQ (reference sequence). Trimming left V 5 bases short and J 2 bases short, with 9 bases between. CDR3 amino acids: CASSLEVTNEKLFF. CDR3 DNA: TGTGCCAGCAGCCTCGAAGTTACTAATGAAAAACTGTTTTTT.

The chain uses TRBV11-2 and TRBJ2-5; the D gene is possibly TRBD2 (6 bases). From germline, CDR1 is SGHAT and CDR2 FQNNGV. This CDR3 spans 14 amino acids. Trimming took 1 base from V and 4 from J, leaving 10 bases between them. CDR3 in DNA: TGTGCCAGCAGCTTAGTTGGGGGAGGAGAGACCCAGTACTTC. The encoded protein is CASSLVGGGETQYF.

The chain links TRBV10-3 to TRBJ2-2, with D unresolved. CDR1 is ENHRY, CDR2 SYGVKD, per germline. V was pared by 4 bases and J by 4 bases, with 4 bases between. This CDR3 comprises 12 residues. The CDR3 nucleotides are TGTGCCATCAGTGGAAGCACCGGGGAGCTGTTTTTT. Its protein product is CAISGSTGELFF.

About this clone: At one of its ends the junction is not consistent with the germline gene, which may arise from a read error. The chain couples TRBV7-7 to TRBJ2-2; 8 bases are a match to TRBD1. Per germline, CDR1 SSHAT and CDR2 FNYEAQ (reference sequence). The CDR3 has 15 residues. The DNA for the CDR3 is TGTGCTAGCAGCTCAGGACAGGGAGGAACCGGGGAGCTGTTTTTT. Translated, it gives CASSSGQGGTGELFF.

The rearrangement joins TRBV18 to TRBJ2-3; D is uncertain. The CDR3 is 13 amino acids. Trimming cost V 1 base and J 2 bases, with 4 bases left between them. The germline V gene encodes CDR1 KGHSH and CDR2 LQKENI. Here the CDR3 DNA reads TGTGCCAGCTCACCACGCGACACAGATACGCAGTATTTT. This sequence encodes CASSPRDTDTQYF.

The rearrangement uses TRBV7-9 and TRBJ1-1; TRBD1 is a possible D gene (5 bases). Looked up from germline, CDR1 is SEHNR and CDR2 is FQNEAQ (reference sequence). V lost 5 bases and J 6 bases, leaving 10 bases between the germline ends. The CDR3 runs to 12 residues. CDR3 loop: CASSRQPSEAFF. DNA for the CDR3: TGTGCCAGCAGCAGACAGCCTTCTGAAGCTTTCTTT.

The chain has TRBV27 and TRBJ2-1, with D maybe TRBD2 (7 bases). The CDR3 has 18 amino acids. Deletions cut 6 bases from V and 0 bases from J, with 21 bases between. CDR1 is MNHEY and CDR2 is SMNVEV in the germline V gene (reference sequence). Here the CDR3 reads CASRGGADPASSYNEQFF. The CDR3, as DNA: TGTGCCAGCAGGGGGGGGGCGGATCCTGCAAGCTCCTACAATGAGCAGTTCTTC.

The V call is TRBV24-1, the J call TRBJ2-5; D perhaps matches TRBD2 (5 bases). This CDR3 has 17 amino acids. V dropped 5 bases and J dropped 5 bases, with 23 bases sitting between them. Per the germline V gene, CDR1 is KGHDR and CDR2 is SFDVKD. The CDR3 nucleotides are TGTGCCACCAGTGCCAGCGGAACCCCCCAATCTGACGAGACCCAGTACTTC. This encodes CATSASGTPQSDETQYF.

J is TRBJ2-2 and V is TRBV11-2, with TRBD1 matching over 8 bases. The CDR3 is 15 amino acids. Germline loops: CDR1 SGHAT, CDR2 FQNNGV. V lost 2 bases to trimming and J lost 6 bases; unmatched junction nucleotides: 5. The CDR3 protein is CASSLQGARAGELFF. CDR3 DNA: TGTGCCAGCAGCTTACAGGGGGCGAGGGCCGGGGAGCTGTTTTTT. Drawing the rest from reference TRBV11-2 and TRBJ2-2, the complete variable domain is EAGVAQSPRYKIIEKRQSVAFWCNPISGHATLYWYQQILGQGPKLLIQFQNNGVVDDSQLPKDRFSAERLKGVDSTLKIQPAKLEDSAVYLCASSLQGARAGELFFGEGSRLTVL.

The chain joins TRBV7-9 to TRBJ2-3; 7 bases are shared with TRBD2. Germline CDR1 and CDR2: SEHNR and FQNEAQ (reference sequence). The CDR3 consists of 21 residues. J was trimmed by 2 bases and V by 5 bases; bases with no gene match: 25. The CDR3 bases are TGTGCCAGCAGCAGGAGTAGCCCGCCGGGGAGAACTAGCGAGCTCACAGATACGCAGTATTTT. Amino acids: CASSRSSPPGRTSELTDTQYF.

This clone has only one observation. This chain joins TRBV7-9 and TRBJ1-5; a weak D match, TRBD1 (5 bases). The CDR3 spans 15 residues. Per germline, CDR1 SEHNR and CDR2 FQNEAQ (reference sequence). With 3 bases removed from V and 1 base from J, the gap between germline ends came to 10 bases. The CDR3 DNA follows: TGTGCCAGCAGCTTGGGGGGGATGAGCAATCAGCCCCAGCATTTT. Translated, it gives CASSLGGMSNQPQHF.

The rearrangement joins TRBV4-3 to TRBJ2-1; a weak D match, TRBD2 (5 bases). Germline CDR1 reads LGHNA; CDR2 reads YSLEER. This CDR3 has 13 residues. V was clipped by 4 bases and J by 8 bases, with 12 bases between them. Here the CDR3 DNA reads TGCGCCAGCAGCCTGGGCTCGCGGGATGAGCAGTTCTTC. Translation: CASSLGSRDEQFF.

V is TRBV19 and J is TRBJ1-3; no firm D call. The CDR3 has 12 amino acids. CDR1 LNHDA and CDR2 SQIVND come from the germline V gene (reference sequence). V was trimmed by 3 bases and J by 5 bases, leaving 5 bases between them. The CDR3 DNA reads TGTGCCAGTAGTATCGAACGAAACACCATATATTTT. The encoded protein is CASSIERNTIYF.

The V gene is TRBV28, the J gene TRBJ1-2; D unclear. Trimming left V 7 bases short and J 8 bases short, with 17 bases between. This CDR3 comprises 13 residues. Germline values: CDR1 MDHEN, CDR2 SYDVKM. The CDR3 nucleotides read TGTGCCAGCATCACGGGGTTTAACGGGGGCTACACCTTC. Translation gives CASITGFNGGYTF.

The J gene is TRBJ2-6, the V gene TRBV6-2 or TRBV6-3; 14 nucleotides align to TRBD2. In germline, CDR1 is MNHEY, CDR2 SVGEGT. Trimming removed 4 bases from V and 0 bases from J; junction bases left unmatched: 2. The CDR3 length is 18 residues. The CDR3: CASSSGTSGGSGANVLTF. CDR3 nucleotides: TGTGCCAGCAGTTCCGGGACTAGCGGGGGCTCTGGGGCCAACGTCCTGACTTTC.

This rearrangement joins TRBV5-4 to TRBJ2-5; possibly TRBD1 for D (6 bases). V gave up 0 bases and J gave up 5 bases, with 11 bases separating them. The CDR3 extends over 14 amino acids. Germline-derived CDR1 and CDR2 are SGHNT and YYREEE (reference sequence). The CDR3 nucleotides are TGTGCCAGCAGCTTGGTAGGGGGATTCGAGACCCAGTACTTC. Translating it yields CASSLVGGFETQYF.

This clone is a singleton in its sample. The chain uses TRBV6-5 and TRBJ1-2, with unresolved D. The CDR3 consists of 13 residues. Germline lookup yields CDR1 MNHEY and CDR2 SVGAGI. Trimming pared 0 bases from V and 6 bases from J, leaving 8 bases between. CDR3: CASSYSLLNGYTF. CDR3 DNA: TGTGCCAGCAGTTACTCCCTCTTGAATGGCTACACCTTC.

Notes on this clone: The same CDR3 also results from other DNA sequences found in this sample. The genes are TRBV27 and TRBJ2-7; 7 nucleotides match TRBD1. From germline, CDR1 is MNHEY and CDR2 SMNVEV (reference sequence). V lost 0 bases and J lost 2; bases outside the gene matches: 4. There are 15 residues in the CDR3. The CDR3 nucleotides are TGTGCCAGCAGTTTATCAGAGGGGGCGACCTACGAGCAGTACTTC. Amino acid sequence: CASSLSEGATYEQYF.

V and J are TRBV6-2 or TRBV6-3 and TRBJ1-2; D not resolved. The CDR3 spans 14 residues. Germline V CDR1 and CDR2: MNHEY, SVGEGT. V lost 2 bases, J lost 8 bases, and 15 bases lay in between. CDR3 coding DNA: TGTGCCAGCAGTTACCTGGGCGGTTCGGTAGGCTACACCTTC. Its protein product is CASSYLGGSVGYTF.

This clone was observed a handful of times. The chain employs TRBV2 and TRBJ2-5; possible D gene TRBD1, 5 bases. This CDR3 is built from 14 residues. The germline gives CDR1 SNHLY, CDR2 FYNNEI. The V end was cut by 6 bases, the J end by 6 bases, with 17 bases between. As DNA, the CDR3 is TGTGCCAGCAGATCGAGCAGGGATGCGAAGACCCAGTACTTC. It is translated as CASRSSRDAKTQYF.

This chain uses TRBV20-1 with TRBJ1-1; D is unclear. CDR3 length: 10 amino acids. Trimming pared 3 bases from V and 4 bases from J, leaving 3 bases between. The germline V gene has CDR1 DFQATT and CDR2 SNEGSKA (reference sequence). CDR3 region: CSASFTEAFF. As DNA, the CDR3 is TGCAGTGCTAGTTTCACTGAAGCTTTCTTT.

The V call is TRBV20-1, the J call TRBJ1-2; no clear D gene. Germline values: CDR1 DFQATT, CDR2 SNEGSKA (reference sequence). The V end lost 3 bases, the J end lost 1 base, and 9 bases lay between the germline ends. The CDR3 has 13 residues. The CDR3 reads CSASNEDNYGYTF. CDR3 sequence (DNA): TGCAGTGCTAGTAACGAGGATAACTATGGCTACACCTTC.

The chain combines TRBV10-2 with TRBJ2-7; 14 bases agree with TRBD2. Per the germline V gene, CDR1 is WSHSY and CDR2 is SAAADI. This CDR3 is 16 amino acids long. The J segment lost 3 bases and the V segment lost 6 bases, leaving 7 bases of the junction unmatched. This CDR3 reads CASSDRLAGGLYEQYF. Written as DNA, the CDR3 is TGCGCCAGCAGCGATCGACTAGCGGGGGGGCTCTACGAGCAGTACTTC.

The gene calls are TRBV28 and TRBJ1-1, with 9 bases lining up with TRBD1. Trimming removed 6 bases from V and 4 bases from J; junction bases left unmatched: 3. Germline V gene sequence: CDR1 MDHEN, CDR2 SYDVKM. This CDR3 is 13 amino acids long. CDR3 loop: CASSLTGGTEAFF. Here the CDR3 DNA reads TGTGCCAGCAGCTTGACAGGGGGCACTGAAGCTTTCTTT.

This clone was seen just once. The V gene is TRBV19, the J gene TRBJ2-7, with a tentative D call TRBD1 (6 bases). The germline V gene has CDR1 LNHDA and CDR2 SQIVND (reference sequence). This CDR3 spans 14 amino acids. V dropped 5 bases and J dropped 3 bases, with 14 bases sitting between them. CDR3 in amino acids: CASSFDRFSYEQYF. CDR3 coding DNA: TGTGCCAGTAGTTTCGACAGGTTTAGCTACGAGCAGTACTTC.